This TCR beta chain comes out of a study of blood T cell repertoires in COVID-19. Germline-derived CDR1 and CDR2 are SGHDN and FVKESK. V was shortened by 2 bases and J by 3 bases, with 28 bases between the two germline ends. The CDR3 extends over 20 amino acids. In the source study's methods: It was from reference gene primer amplification that nucleated cell counts were estimated. Profiling relied on immunoSEQ multiplex PCR, and the TCRdb table lists in-frame clones only, not all of them. D and trimming were read from the DNA, whereas the V and J calls and clone size are those reported in that table. Counted here are 200,000 or so clones, 70% to 90% occurring once; the ten biggest clones make up 2% to 2.5%.

This clonotype originated in a woman aged 40 to 55 with acute COVID-19. The V and J genes are TRBV14 and TRBJ2-5; tentatively, D is TRBD1 (6 bases). Sequencing was performed on PBMCs or T cells enriched from blood (not recorded which). CDR3 region: CASSQLGGTPWQGEEETQYF. The CDR3 bases are TGTGCCAGCAGCCAACTAGGGGGAACCCCATGGCAGGGCGAGGAAGAGACCCAGTACTTC.